This entry lists 8 T cell receptor beta chains sequenced from one sample in a study of T cells in women clearing cervical HPV infection. TCRdb keeps only in-frame clones here, not all; method: immunoSEQ multiplex PCR. The listing contains about 36,000 clones. Sequencing used blood buffy coat. The receptor source for this set is a woman between 18 and 70 years old with a cervical HPV16 infection that either progressed to CIN3+ or cleared (not recorded which).

CDR3 DNA (partial): TGTGCCAGCAGCCAAGATCAGTCAGCGGGGGCAGATACG. Translation gives CASSQDQSAGADT. The entire CDR3 protein reads CASSQDQSAGADTQYF. The chain employs TRBV4-2 and TRBJ2-3; TRBD2 aligns across 8 bases. From the germline J gene comes the end of the CDR3, since the read stops 3 residues before it. Germline V lookup: CDR1 LGHNA, CDR2 YNFKEQ. With V trimmed by 0 bases and J by 4 bases, 6 bases remained unmatched. This CDR3 has 16 residues.

Regarding this clone: The read terminates 3 residues ahead of where the CDR3 ends, so the germline J gene completes it. The chain combines TRBV29-1 with TRBJ2-3; TRBD1 is a possible D gene (6 bases). V was pared by 4 bases and J by 1 base, with 27 bases between. The CDR3 is 19 amino acids. Germline lookup yields CDR1 SQVTM and CDR2 ANQGSEA. The CDR3: CSVGVDDLGAPLGTDTQYF. Partial CDR3 DNA: TGCAGCGTTGGTGTTGATGACCTGGGGGCTCCCCTCGGCACAGATACG.

In the case of this clone: The CDR3 end is not reached by the read, which stops 3 residues before it; the germline J gene fills it in. The chain employs TRBV19 and TRBJ2-5; a possible D gene is TRBD1 (7 bases). This CDR3 contains 14 residues. The germline V gene encodes CDR1 LNHDA and CDR2 SQIVND (reference sequence). With 3 bases removed from V and 5 bases from J, the gap between germline ends came to 13 bases. The sequenced CDR3 bases are TGTGCCAGTAGTATCGGAGGGGGCCTGGAGACC. Its protein is CASSIGGGLET. The whole CDR3 is CASSIGGGLETQYF.

About this clone itself: The CDR3 end lies 3 residues beyond the end of the read and is filled in from the germline J gene. The rearrangement uses TRBV28 and TRBJ2-1; 8 bases match TRBD1. This CDR3 has 13 amino acids. Trimming cost V 4 bases and J 7 bases; bases outside gene matches: 3. Germline V lookup: CDR1 MDHEN, CDR2 SYDVKM. The CDR3 sequence: CASSYDRGNEQFF. The part of the CDR3 DNA that was read is TGTGCCAGCAGTTACGACAGGGGTAATGAG.

Comments on this clone: The CDR3 end is not reached by the read, which stops 3 residues before it; the germline J gene fills it in. This chain connects TRBV12-3 or TRBV12-4 to TRBJ2-5, with a tentative D call TRBD1 (5 bases). The CDR3 length is 13 residues. The CDR3 sequence: CASTLGVGATQYF. The sequenced CDR3 bases are TGTGCCAGCACCCTTGGGGTAGGGGCCACC.

Turning to this clone: The CDR3 end is not reached by the read, which stops 3 residues before it; the germline J gene fills it in. V gene TRBV12-3 or TRBV12-4 combines with J gene TRBJ2-1; D perhaps matches TRBD2 (5 bases). This CDR3 comprises 12 residues. Trimming left V 2 bases short and J 9 bases short, with 8 bases between. Partial CDR3 DNA: TGTGCCAGCAGTTTAACGGGGTTTGAG. It codes for CASSLTGFE. The CDR3 in its entirety is CASSLTGFEQFF.

As regards this clone: The CDR3 end falls 3 residues outside the read, so it is completed with the germline J gene. This rearrangement joins TRBV7-6 to TRBJ2-1, with 7 bases identical to TRBD1. CDR3 length: 14 amino acids. J was trimmed by 4 bases and V by 4 bases; bases with no gene match: 4. Germline-derived CDR1 and CDR2 are SGHVS and FNYEAQ. The CDR3 DNA, read in part, is TGTGCCAGCAGCTGGGGACAGTTATACAATGAG. Translated, it gives CASSWGQLYNE. The entire CDR3 protein is CASSWGQLYNEQFF.

Worth noting for this clone: The read finishes 3 residues shy of the CDR3 end, and the germline J gene is used to complete it. V is TRBV11-2 and J is TRBJ2-7; TRBD1 matches at 8 bases. This CDR3 contains 15 residues. V trimming: 3 bases; J trimming: 3 bases; junction bases outside the gene matches: 7. Germline lookup yields CDR1 SGHAT and CDR2 FQNNGV. CDR3: CASSFAGQGNYEQYF. The CDR3 DNA, read in part, is TGTGCCAGCAGCTTCGCAGGACAGGGTAACTACGAG.